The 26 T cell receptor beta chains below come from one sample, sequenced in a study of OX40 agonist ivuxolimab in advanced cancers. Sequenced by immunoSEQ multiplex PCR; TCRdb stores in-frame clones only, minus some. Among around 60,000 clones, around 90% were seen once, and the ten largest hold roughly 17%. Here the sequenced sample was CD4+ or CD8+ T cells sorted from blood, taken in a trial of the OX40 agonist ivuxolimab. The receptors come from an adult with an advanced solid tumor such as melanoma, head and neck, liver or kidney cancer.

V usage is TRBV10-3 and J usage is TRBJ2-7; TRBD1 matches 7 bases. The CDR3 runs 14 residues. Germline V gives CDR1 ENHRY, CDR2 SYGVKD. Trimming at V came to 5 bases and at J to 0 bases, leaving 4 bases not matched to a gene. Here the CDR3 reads CAISTGENSYEQYF. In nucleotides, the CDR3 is TGTGCCATCAGTACAGGGGAAAACTCCTACGAGCAGTACTTC.

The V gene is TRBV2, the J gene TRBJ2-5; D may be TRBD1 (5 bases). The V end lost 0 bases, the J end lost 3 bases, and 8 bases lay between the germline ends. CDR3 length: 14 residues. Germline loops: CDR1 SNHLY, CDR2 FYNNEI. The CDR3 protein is CASSEAVGEETQYF. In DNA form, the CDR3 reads TGTGCCAGCAGTGAAGCGGTAGGGGAAGAGACCCAGTACTTC.

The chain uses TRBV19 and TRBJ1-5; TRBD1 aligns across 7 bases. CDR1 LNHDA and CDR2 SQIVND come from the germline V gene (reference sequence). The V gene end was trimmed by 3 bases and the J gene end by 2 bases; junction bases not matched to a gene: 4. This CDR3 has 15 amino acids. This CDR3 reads CASSINRGGNQPQHF. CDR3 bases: TGTGCCAGTAGTATCAACAGGGGTGGCAATCAGCCCCAGCATTTT.

The DNA for the CDR3 is TGTGCCAGTAGTACCCCGGGGGGGCCTGGAAACACCATATATTTT. The encoded protein is CASSTPGGPGNTIYF. The chain has TRBV19 and TRBJ1-3; TRBD1 might be the D (6 bases). Deletions cut 4 bases from V and 2 bases from J, with 12 bases between. Germline assignment: CDR1 LNHDA and CDR2 SQIVND (reference sequence). The CDR3 consists of 15 residues.

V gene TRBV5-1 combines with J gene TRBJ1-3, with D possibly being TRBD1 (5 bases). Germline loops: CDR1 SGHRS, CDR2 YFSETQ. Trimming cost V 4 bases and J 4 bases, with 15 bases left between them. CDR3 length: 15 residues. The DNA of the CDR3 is TGCGCCAGCAGCGGTTCCGGGACCTCGGGAAACACCATATATTTT. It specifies CASSGSGTSGNTIYF.

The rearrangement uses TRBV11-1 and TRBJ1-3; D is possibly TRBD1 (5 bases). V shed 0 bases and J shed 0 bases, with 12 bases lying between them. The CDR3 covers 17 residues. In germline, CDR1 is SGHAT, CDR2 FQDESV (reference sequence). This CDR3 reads CASSLAGMGDSGNTIYF. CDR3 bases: TGTGCCAGCAGCTTAGCGGGAATGGGGGACTCTGGAAACACCATATATTTT.

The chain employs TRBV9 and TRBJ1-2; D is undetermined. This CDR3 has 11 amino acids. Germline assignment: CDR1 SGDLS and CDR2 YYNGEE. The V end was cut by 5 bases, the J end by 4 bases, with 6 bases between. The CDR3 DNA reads TGTGCCAGCAGGGGTCGCTATGGCTACACCTTC. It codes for CASRGRYGYTF.

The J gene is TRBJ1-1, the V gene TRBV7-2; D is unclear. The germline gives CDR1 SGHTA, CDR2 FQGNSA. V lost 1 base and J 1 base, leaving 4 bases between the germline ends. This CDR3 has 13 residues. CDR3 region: CASSLEENTEAFF. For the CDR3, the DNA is TGTGCCAGCAGCTTAGAAGAGAACACTGAAGCTTTCTTT.

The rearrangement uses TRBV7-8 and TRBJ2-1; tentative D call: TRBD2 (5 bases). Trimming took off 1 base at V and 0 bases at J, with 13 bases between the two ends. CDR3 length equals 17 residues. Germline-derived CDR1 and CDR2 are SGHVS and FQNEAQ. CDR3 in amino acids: CASSLGVGADSYNEQFF. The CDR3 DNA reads TGTGCCAGCAGCTTAGGTGTGGGAGCGGACTCCTACAATGAGCAGTTCTTC.

The CDR3, as DNA: TGTGCCACCAGCAGAGAACGGTCCCCGTCCTGGGCCCAGTACTTC. Amino acids: CATSRERSPSWAQYF. This rearrangement joins TRBV15 to TRBJ2-5; no firm D call. The V gene's germline CDR1 is LNHNV and CDR2 YYDKDF (reference sequence). The CDR3 is 15 residues long. Trimming stripped 0 bases from V and 9 bases from J, with 17 bases between.

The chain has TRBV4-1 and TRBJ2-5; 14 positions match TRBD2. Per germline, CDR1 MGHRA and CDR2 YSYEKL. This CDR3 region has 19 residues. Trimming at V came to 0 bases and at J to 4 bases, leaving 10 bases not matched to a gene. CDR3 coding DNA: TGCGCCAGCAGCCAAGAAGGGGGTGGGACTAGCGGGAGAGGAGAGACCCAGTACTTC. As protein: CASSQEGGGTSGRGETQYF.

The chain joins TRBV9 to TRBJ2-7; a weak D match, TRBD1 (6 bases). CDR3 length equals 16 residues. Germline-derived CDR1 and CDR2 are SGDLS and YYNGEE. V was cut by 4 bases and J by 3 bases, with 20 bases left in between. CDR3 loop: CASSTTRDIPFYEQYF. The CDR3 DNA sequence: TGTGCCAGCAGCACGACCCGGGACATTCCCTTCTACGAGCAGTACTTC.

CDR3 sequence reads: CASSRGLEHSSNYEQYF. The DNA for the CDR3 is TGCGCCAGCAGCCGTGGACTAGAGCACTCTTCGAACTACGAGCAGTACTTC. V usage is TRBV5-1 and J usage is TRBJ2-7; TRBD2 aligns across 7 bases. V gave up 4 bases and J gave up 3 bases; unmatched junction bases: 16. The CDR3 is made up of 17 amino acids. Per the germline V gene, CDR1 is SGHRS and CDR2 is YFSETQ.

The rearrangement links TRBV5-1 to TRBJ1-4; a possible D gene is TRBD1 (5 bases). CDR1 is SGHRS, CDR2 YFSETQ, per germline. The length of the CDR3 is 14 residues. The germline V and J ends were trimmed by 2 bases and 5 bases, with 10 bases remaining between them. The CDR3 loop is CASSLKTENEKLFF. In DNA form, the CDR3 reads TGCGCCAGCAGCTTAAAGACAGAGAATGAAAAACTGTTTTTT.

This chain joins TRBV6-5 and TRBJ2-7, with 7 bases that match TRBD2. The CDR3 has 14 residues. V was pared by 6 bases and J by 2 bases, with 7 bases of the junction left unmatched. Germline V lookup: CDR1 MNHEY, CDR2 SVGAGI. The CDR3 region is CASRGEGRTYEQYF. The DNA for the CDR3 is TGTGCCAGCAGGGGGGAGGGTCGTACCTACGAGCAGTACTTC.

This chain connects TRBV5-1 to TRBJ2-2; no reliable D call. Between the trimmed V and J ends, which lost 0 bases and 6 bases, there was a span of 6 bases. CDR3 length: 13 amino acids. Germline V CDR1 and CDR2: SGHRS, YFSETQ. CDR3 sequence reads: CASSLGSSGELFF. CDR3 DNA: TGCGCCAGCAGCTTGGGCTCATCCGGGGAGCTGTTTTTT.

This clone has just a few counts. Here the CDR3 reads CASRTDRSSYEQYF. For the CDR3, the DNA is TGCGCCAGCAGGACCGACCGAAGCTCCTACGAGCAGTACTTC. The J gene is TRBJ2-7, the V gene TRBV4-1; unclear D gene. V lost 6 bases to trimming and J lost 0 bases, with 12 bases between them. The CDR3 spans 14 residues. Germline values: CDR1 MGHRA, CDR2 YSYEKL.

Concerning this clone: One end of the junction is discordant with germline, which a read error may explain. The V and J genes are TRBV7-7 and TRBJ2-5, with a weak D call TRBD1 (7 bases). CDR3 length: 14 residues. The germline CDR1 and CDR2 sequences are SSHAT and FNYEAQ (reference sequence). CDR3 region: CASSRSGGGETQYF. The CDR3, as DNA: TGTGCTAGCAGCCGCTCAGGGGGAGGAGAGACCCAGTACTTC.

The CDR3: CASNSGGLGYEQYF. The DNA of the CDR3 is TGTGCCAGCAACTCAGGGGGCCTTGGCTACGAGCAGTACTTC. The chain links TRBV6-6 to TRBJ2-7; 8 bases align to TRBD1. This CDR3 is 14 amino acids long. V was pared by 7 bases and J by 3 bases, with 8 bases of the junction left unmatched. Germline V CDR1 and CDR2: MNHNY, SVGAGI (reference sequence).

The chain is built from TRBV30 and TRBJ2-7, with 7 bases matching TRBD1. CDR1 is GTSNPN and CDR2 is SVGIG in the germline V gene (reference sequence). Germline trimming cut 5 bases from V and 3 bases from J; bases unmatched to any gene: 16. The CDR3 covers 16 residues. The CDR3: CAWGAATGFLIYEQYF. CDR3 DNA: TGTGCCTGGGGGGCGGCGACAGGGTTTCTTATCTACGAGCAGTACTTC.

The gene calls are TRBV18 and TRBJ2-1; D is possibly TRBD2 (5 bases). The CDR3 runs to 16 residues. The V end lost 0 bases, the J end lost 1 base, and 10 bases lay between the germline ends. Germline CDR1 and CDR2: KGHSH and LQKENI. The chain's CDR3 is CASSPPRARSYNEQFF. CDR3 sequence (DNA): TGTGCCAGCTCACCACCGAGGGCCCGGTCCTACAATGAGCAGTTCTTC.

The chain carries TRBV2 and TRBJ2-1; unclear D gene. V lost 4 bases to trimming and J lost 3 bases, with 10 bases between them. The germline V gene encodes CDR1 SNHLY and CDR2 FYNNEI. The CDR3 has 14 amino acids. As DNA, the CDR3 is TGTGCCAGCAGTGGGGCTAGAAACTACAATGAGCAGTTCTTC. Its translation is CASSGARNYNEQFF. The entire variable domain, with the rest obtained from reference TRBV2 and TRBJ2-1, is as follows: EPEVTQTPSHQVTQMGQEVILRCVPISNHLYFYWYRQILGQKVEFLVSFYNNEISEKSEIFDDQFSVERPDGSNFTLKIRSTKLEDSAMYFCASSGARNYNEQFFGPGTRLTVL.

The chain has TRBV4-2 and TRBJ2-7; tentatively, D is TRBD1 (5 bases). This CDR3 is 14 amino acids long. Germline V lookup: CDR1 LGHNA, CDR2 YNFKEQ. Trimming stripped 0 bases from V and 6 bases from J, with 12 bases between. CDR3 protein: CASSQDLQGGEQYF. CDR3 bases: TGTGCCAGCAGCCAAGACCTGCAGGGTGGCGAGCAGTACTTC.

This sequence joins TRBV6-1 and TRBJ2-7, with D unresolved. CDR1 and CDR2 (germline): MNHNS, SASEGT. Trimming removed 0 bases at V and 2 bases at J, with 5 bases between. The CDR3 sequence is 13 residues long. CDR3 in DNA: TGTGCCAGCAGTGAAGCTGCAGCCTACGAGCAGTACTTC. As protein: CASSEAAAYEQYF.

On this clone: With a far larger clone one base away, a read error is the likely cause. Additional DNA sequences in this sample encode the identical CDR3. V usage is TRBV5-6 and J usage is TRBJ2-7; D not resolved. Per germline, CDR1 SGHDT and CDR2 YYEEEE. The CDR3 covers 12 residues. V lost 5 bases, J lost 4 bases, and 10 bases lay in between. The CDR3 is CASSLSSYEQYF. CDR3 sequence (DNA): TGTGCCAGCAGTTTGTCCTCGTACGAGCAGTACTTC.

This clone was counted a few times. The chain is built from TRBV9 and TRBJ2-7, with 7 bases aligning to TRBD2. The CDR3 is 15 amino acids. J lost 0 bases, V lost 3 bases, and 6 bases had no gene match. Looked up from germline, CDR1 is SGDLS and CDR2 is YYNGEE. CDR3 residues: CASSGGLTSSYEQYF. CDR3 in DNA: TGTGCCAGCAGCGGGGGACTAACCAGCTCCTACGAGCAGTACTTC.